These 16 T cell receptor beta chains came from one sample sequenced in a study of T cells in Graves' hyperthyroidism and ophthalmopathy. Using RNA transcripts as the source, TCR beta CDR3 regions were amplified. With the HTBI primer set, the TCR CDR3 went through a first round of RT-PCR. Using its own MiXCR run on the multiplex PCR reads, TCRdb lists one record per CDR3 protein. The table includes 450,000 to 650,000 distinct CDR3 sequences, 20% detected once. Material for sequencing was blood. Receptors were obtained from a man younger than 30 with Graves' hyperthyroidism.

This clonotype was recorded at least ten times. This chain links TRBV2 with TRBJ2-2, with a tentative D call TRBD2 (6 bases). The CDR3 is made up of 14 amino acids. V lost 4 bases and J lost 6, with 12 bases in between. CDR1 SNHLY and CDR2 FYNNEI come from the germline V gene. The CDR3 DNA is TGTGCCAGCAGTGGGACGGGGGTGGCCGGGGAGCTGTTTTTT. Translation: CASSGTGVAGELFF.

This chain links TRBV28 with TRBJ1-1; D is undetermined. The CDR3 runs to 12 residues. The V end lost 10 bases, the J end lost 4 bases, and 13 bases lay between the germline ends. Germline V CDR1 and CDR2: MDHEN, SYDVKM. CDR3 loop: CATSLDRTEAFF. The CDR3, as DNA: TGTGCCACCAGCTTGGATCGCACTGAAGCTTTCTTT.

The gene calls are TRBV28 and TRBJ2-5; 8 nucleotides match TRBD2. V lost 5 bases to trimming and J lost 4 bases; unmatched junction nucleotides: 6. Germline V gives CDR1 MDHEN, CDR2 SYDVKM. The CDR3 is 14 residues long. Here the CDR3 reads CASSPIGTRETQYF. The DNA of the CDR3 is TGTGCCAGCAGTCCCATCGGGACTAGAGAGACCCAGTACTTC.

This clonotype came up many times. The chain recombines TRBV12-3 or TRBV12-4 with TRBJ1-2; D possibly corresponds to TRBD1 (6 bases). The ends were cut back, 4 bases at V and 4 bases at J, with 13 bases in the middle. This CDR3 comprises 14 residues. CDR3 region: CASSSGHLFYGYTF. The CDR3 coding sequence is TGTGCCAGCAGTTCGGGACACCTCTTCTATGGCTACACCTTC.

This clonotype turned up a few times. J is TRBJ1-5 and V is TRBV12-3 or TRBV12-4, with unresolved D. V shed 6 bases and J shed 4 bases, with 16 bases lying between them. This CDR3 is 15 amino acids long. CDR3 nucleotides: TGTGCCAGCAGCTCCGTCCTAGGTTTTAATCAGCCCCAGCATTTT. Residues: CASSSVLGFNQPQHF.

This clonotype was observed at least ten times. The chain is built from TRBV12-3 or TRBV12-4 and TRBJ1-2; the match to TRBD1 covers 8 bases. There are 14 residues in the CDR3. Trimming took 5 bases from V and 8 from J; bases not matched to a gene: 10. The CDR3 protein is CASSGPARGQGYTF. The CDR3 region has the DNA TGTGCCAGCAGTGGCCCGGCCAGGGGGCAAGGCTACACCTTC.

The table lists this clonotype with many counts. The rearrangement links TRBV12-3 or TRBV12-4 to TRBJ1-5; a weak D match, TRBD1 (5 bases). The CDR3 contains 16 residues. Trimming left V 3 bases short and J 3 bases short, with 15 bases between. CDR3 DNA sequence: TGTGCCAGCAGTTTCCTTGTCTTGACAGCCAATCAGCCCCAGCATTTT. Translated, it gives CASSFLVLTANQPQHF.

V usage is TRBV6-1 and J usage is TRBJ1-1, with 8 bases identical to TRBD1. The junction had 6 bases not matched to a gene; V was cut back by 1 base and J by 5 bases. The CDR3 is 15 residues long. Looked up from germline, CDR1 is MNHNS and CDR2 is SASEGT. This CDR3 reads CASSEDRGERTEAFF. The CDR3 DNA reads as TGTGCCAGCAGTGAAGACAGGGGGGAGAGGACTGAAGCTTTCTTT.

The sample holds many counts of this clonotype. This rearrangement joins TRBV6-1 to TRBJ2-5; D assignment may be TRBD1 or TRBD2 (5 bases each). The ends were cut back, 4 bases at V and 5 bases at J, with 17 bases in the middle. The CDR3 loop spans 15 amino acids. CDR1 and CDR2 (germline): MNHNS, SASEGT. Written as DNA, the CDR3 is TGTGCCAGCAGTGCGGGACCATCAACCCAGGAGACCCAGTACTTC. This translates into CASSAGPSTQETQYF.

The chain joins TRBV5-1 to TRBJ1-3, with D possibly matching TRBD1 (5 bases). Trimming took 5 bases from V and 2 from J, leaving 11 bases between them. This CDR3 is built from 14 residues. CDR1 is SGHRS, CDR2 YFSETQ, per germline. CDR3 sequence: CASSEGPAGNTIYF. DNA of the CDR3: TGCGCCAGCAGTGAGGGACCGGCTGGAAACACCATATATTTT.

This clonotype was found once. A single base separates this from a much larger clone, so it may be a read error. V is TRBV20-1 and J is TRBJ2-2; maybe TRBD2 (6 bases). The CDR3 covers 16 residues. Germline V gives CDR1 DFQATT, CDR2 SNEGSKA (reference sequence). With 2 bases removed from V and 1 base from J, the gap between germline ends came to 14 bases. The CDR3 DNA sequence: TGCAGTGCTAGACCCCCCTCAGCGGGGAACACCGGGGAGCTGTTTTTT. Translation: CSARPPSAGNTGELFF.

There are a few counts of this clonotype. CDR3 residues: CASSPPGQGVNTEAFF. The CDR3 DNA follows: TGTGCCAGCTCACCACCGGGACAGGGTGTAAACACTGAAGCTTTCTTT. This chain links TRBV18 with TRBJ1-1; the match to TRBD1 covers 9 bases. The germline V gene has CDR1 KGHSH and CDR2 LQKENI. The CDR3 loop spans 16 amino acids. The J segment lost 2 bases and the V segment lost 0 bases, leaving 4 bases of the junction unmatched. The whole variable domain, remainder taken from reference TRBV18 and TRBJ1-1, is NAGVMQNPRHLVRRRGQEARLRCSPMKGHSHVYWYRQLPEEGLKFMVYLQKENIIDESGMPKERFSAEFPKEGPSILRIQQVVRGDSAAYFCASSPPGQGVNTEAFFGQGTRLTVV.

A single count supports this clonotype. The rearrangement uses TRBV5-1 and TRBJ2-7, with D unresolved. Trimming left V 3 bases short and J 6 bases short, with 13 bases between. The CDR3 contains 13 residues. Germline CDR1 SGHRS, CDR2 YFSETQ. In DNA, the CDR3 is TGCGCCAGCAGCTCATGGGATTCGGTCGAGCAGTACTTC. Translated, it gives CASSSWDSVEQYF.

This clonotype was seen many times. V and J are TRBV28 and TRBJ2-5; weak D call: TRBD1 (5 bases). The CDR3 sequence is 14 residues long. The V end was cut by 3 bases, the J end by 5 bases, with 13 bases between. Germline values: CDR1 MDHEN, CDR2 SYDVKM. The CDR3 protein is CASSFSGRVETQYF. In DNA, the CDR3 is TGTGCCAGCAGTTTCTCTGGCAGGGTGGAGACCCAGTACTTC.

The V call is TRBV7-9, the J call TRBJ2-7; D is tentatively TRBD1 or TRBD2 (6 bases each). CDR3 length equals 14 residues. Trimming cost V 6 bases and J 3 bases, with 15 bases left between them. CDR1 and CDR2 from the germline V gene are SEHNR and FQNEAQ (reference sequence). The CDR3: CASRFGGGDYEQYF. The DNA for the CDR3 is TGTGCCAGCAGGTTCGGGGGCGGGGACTACGAGCAGTACTTC.

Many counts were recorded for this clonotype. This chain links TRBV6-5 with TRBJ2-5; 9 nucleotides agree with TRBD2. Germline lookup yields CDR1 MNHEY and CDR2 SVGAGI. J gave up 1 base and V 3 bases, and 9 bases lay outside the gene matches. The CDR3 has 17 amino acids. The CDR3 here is CASSYRGPLAGQETQYF. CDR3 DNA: TGTGCCAGCAGTTATAGGGGACCACTAGCGGGCCAAGAGACCCAGTACTTC.